The T cell receptor beta chain under discussion was sequenced for a study of immune cell composition in non-small cell lung cancer (dated 2017 in TCRdb). A note on the overall study: Histologic subtype, mainly lung adenocarcinoma or squamous cell carcinoma, was assigned on the basis of H&E together with p63, CK5, Napsin A and TTF-1 immunohistochemistry. TCR-beta sequencing from Adaptive Biotechnologies was done on a few dozen paired sets of NSCLC tumour and non-adjacent lung specimens and on around 27 tumour-only specimens. Supplementary cohort #1, around nine lung adenocarcinoma cases, had paired tumour/lung TCR-beta sequencing and TIL populations generated to assess tumour reactivity. A few tumour specimens with TCR-beta data were of rare histological subtypes and were excluded from the subtype comparisons.

Genomic DNA was isolated with the QIAamp DNA kit from frozen aliquots of single-cell suspensions that had not been sorted. The tumour samples consisted of surgically resected non-small cell lung cancer tissue. Tissues arrived within 2 hours of resection and were immediately processed into single-cell suspensions. Tissue was mechanically dissociated and enzymatically digested with DNase I, collagenase I and hyaluronidase for around 27 minutes at 37 °C, then filtered and RBC-lysed. Concerning this clone: Its antigen is not yet known. No much larger clone is present one base from it, and per-base qualities are unavailable.

Overall study results and their limits: Nearly half of NSCLC cases had tumour-associated clones >0.5%, found in 33% of adenocarcinomas compared with around 79% of squamous carcinomas. Significantly higher Top 10 clone scores and productive clonality were observed in lung squamous cell carcinoma than in lung adenocarcinoma tumours. Smoking pack-years did not significantly correlate with tumour TCR-beta clonality. In 10 to 11 adenocarcinoma cases, maximal tumour-associated clone frequency correlated strongly with TIL tumour reactivity, whereas overall clonality did not. The reactivity cohort contained only 10 cases, and the tumour-reactive clones were not shown to have sequences in common with the dominant in vivo tumour-associated clones.

A distance of 18 bases separates the germline ends of V and J, which lose 3 bases and 2 bases respectively. There are 17 amino acids in the CDR3, from cysteine to phenylalanine inclusive. The kept DNA is CDR3 alone, 51 bases in frame from the first base. CDR1 is given as LGHNA and CDR2 as YSLEER, both from the germline V gene. A two-step multiplex PCR was used to amplify TCR-beta CDR3 regions from genomic DNA, and Illumina-compatible adaptors were added in the second step. TCR-beta immunosequencing was performed on an Illumina platform as a commercial immunoSEQ service. The authors' analysis ran thus. Two measures summarised the repertoires: productive clonality, and Top 10 Clones, meaning the percentage of T-cell templates coming from the ten most frequent sequences. Values of productive clonality ranged from 0 to 1, with a monoclonal population indicated by a value of 1. Sequences comprising at least 0.1% of tumour T-cell templates but absent from matched non-adjacent lung were defined as tumour-associated clones and were identified via log10 scatter plots. Analyses were done in GraphPad Prism7 and R, with Student's t-tests for two-group comparisons, ANOVA for stages, and linear regression for relationships. TCRdb retrieved this table from immuneACCESS and kept in-frame rearrangements only. Not all clones are present; in checked studies, unresolved V genes account for under half, and no reason is known for the remainder. V and J calls and clone size are given by that table; D and trimming were obtained from the DNA. The sample table holds approximately 5,000 clones, of which around three quarters were seen once. The top ten constitute around a fifth of the sample.

Sequences were obtained from lung tumor tissue. This TCR came from a human donor with non-small cell lung cancer. Recombination linked TRBV4-3 to TRBJ2-3; possibly the D gene is TRBD2, per 6 matching bases. The CDR3 here reads CASSHGRDSPVTDTQYF. Read as DNA, the sequence is TGCGCCAGCAGCCACGGACGGGACTCCCCCGTCACAGATACGCAGTATTTT.